This T cell receptor (beta chain) is from a study of T cell repertoires in cytomegalovirus infection. As for the study in general: Matching HLA type and CMV infection were both indicated by public TCR beta signatures.

TCRdb re-called the reads through MiXCR, storing one row per CDR3 protein. Of 150,000 to 200,000 distinct CDR3 sequences listed, around 20% are singletons. Study outcomes and limitations: The ex vivo response showed dominance by HLA-C-restricted CMV-specific TCR beta clonotypes.

The CDR3 length is 14 residues. Trimming left V 3 bases short and J 0 bases short, with 9 bases between. Germline CDR1 reads SGDLS; CDR2 reads YYNGEE. Turning to this clonotype: Its target is unknown.

The sequence was obtained from a human donor in good health (CMV status not recorded). Some clones in this sample may be carry-over from other donors' samples. Sample: PBMCs. The chain combines TRBV9 with TRBJ1-1, with TRBD1 as a possible D gene (5 bases). The CDR3 DNA sequence: TGTGCCAGCAGCGGAGGGACCGTGAACACTGAAGCTTTCTTT. As protein: CASSGGTVNTEAFF.